The 11 T cell receptor beta chains below all came from one sample that was sequenced in a study of PD-1 blockade in classical Hodgkin lymphoma. Measured with immunoSEQ multiplex PCR; TCRdb has only the in-frame clones, and not every one. The sample shows approximately 99,000 clones, roughly nine tenths of them seen only once. Relapses following autologous stem cell transplantation were seen in all patients, with brentuximab vedotin exposure varying. The material sequenced was peripheral blood mononuclear cells (PBMCs), taken before the second cycle of nivolumab. The receptor source for this set is a human donor with classical Hodgkin lymphoma.

The J gene is TRBJ2-1, the V gene TRBV6-6; possibly TRBD1 for D (6 bases). The CDR3 totals 15 residues. Germline loops: CDR1 MNHNY, CDR2 SVGAGI (reference sequence). Trimming shortened V by 6 bases and J by 5 bases, and 17 bases separated the two germline ends. CDR3 nucleotide sequence: TGTGCCAGCAGACAACCCGGGACATTGGACAATGAGCAGTTCTTC. It specifies CASRQPGTLDNEQFF.

This chain links TRBV10-3 with TRBJ2-5, with 8 bases fitting TRBD2. In germline, CDR1 is ENHRY, CDR2 SYGVKD. With 6 bases clipped from V and 5 bases from J, the junction kept 17 bases outside the gene matches. The CDR3 is made up of 17 amino acids. The CDR3 DNA reads as TGTGCCATCAGCTTGGGGAGATCGGGAGGGGAAAGCGAGACCCAGTACTTC. Amino acids: CAISLGRSGGESETQYF.

The chain is built from TRBV11-2 and TRBJ2-7; D perhaps matches TRBD2 (6 bases). The CDR3 contains 16 residues. The V end was cut by 5 bases, the J end by 4 bases, with 21 bases between. Germline V gene data show CDR1 as SGHAT and CDR2 as FQNNGV. Written as DNA, the CDR3 is TGTGCCAGCAGCACCCGCCCCGGGACTGGCGTATACGAGCAGTACTTC. Protein: CASSTRPGTGVYEQYF.

The V gene is TRBV19, the J gene TRBJ1-1; 9 positions match TRBD1. This CDR3 is built from 12 residues. Germline trimming cut 8 bases from V and 3 bases from J; bases unmatched to any gene: 1. Per germline, CDR1 LNHDA and CDR2 SQIVND (reference sequence). CDR3 protein: CASRDRDTEAFF. The CDR3 nucleotides read TGTGCCAGTCGGGACAGGGACACTGAAGCTTTCTTT.

The chain combines TRBV27 with TRBJ2-3; TRBD1 aligns across 11 bases. V lost 6 bases, J lost 8 bases, and 7 bases stayed unmatched. The CDR3 is made up of 14 amino acids. Germline V gene sequence: CDR1 MNHEY, CDR2 SMNVEV (reference sequence). The CDR3 DNA is TGTGCCAGCAGGCCCGGGACAGGGGGAGCTACGCAGTATTTT. Amino acid sequence: CASRPGTGGATQYF.

The chain uses TRBV4-3 and TRBJ2-2, with D perhaps matching TRBD2 (6 bases). The CDR3 has 16 amino acids. V dropped 0 bases and J dropped 3 bases, with 11 bases sitting between them. Germline V gene lookup returns CDR1 LGHNA and CDR2 YSLEER. The CDR3, as DNA: TGCGCCAGCAGCCAAGATACTAGCTTAGACACCGGGGAGCTGTTTTTT. Its protein is CASSQDTSLDTGELFF.

The chain couples TRBV29-1 to TRBJ2-7; 13 bases are a match to TRBD2. With V trimmed by 7 bases and J by 0 bases, 9 bases remained unmatched. The CDR3 is made up of 16 amino acids. From germline, CDR1 is SQVTM and CDR2 ANQGSEA. CDR3: CSANGLAGVSSYEQYF. CDR3 in DNA: TGCAGCGCTAACGGACTAGCGGGAGTAAGCTCCTACGAGCAGTACTTC.

This rearrangement joins TRBV6-1 to TRBJ1-1; 7 nucleotides match TRBD1. From germline, CDR1 is MNHNS and CDR2 SASEGT. This CDR3 contains 14 residues. With 3 bases clipped from V and 5 bases from J, the junction kept 6 bases outside the gene matches. This chain's CDR3 is CASSESQGVTEAFF. The CDR3 region has the DNA TGTGCCAGCAGTGAGTCGCAGGGGGTTACTGAAGCTTTCTTT.

The chain couples TRBV5-1 to TRBJ2-1; either TRBD1 or TRBD2 may fit D (5 bases each). CDR3 length equals 13 residues. Trimming shortened V by 4 bases and J by 10 bases, and 15 bases separated the two germline ends. Germline values: CDR1 SGHRS, CDR2 YFSETQ. DNA of the CDR3: TGCGCCAGCAGCCCGGGACCCAGAGGAGAGCAGTTCTTC. It translates to CASSPGPRGEQFF.

As for this clone: The sample has other DNA sequences that encode this CDR3 too. The chain employs TRBV9 and TRBJ2-5, with TRBD1 as a possible D gene (7 bases). The CDR3 runs 14 residues. Between the trimmed V and J ends, which lost 7 bases and 4 bases, there was a span of 17 bases. The germline V gene encodes CDR1 SGDLS and CDR2 YYNGEE. As DNA, the CDR3 is TGTGCCAGCGGCGGGACAGCTAGTGGAGAGACCCAGTACTTC. Amino acids: CASGGTASGETQYF.

The V gene is TRBV5-6, the J gene TRBJ2-7; TRBD2 agrees at 13 bases. Germline CDR1 reads SGHDT; CDR2 reads YYEEEE. The V and J ends lost 4 bases and 4 bases, in that order; junction bases with no gene match: 5. The CDR3 totals 15 residues. CDR3 protein: CASSGGLAGTYEQYF. The CDR3 region has the DNA TGTGCCAGCAGCGGGGGACTAGCGGGAACTTACGAGCAGTACTTC.